One and the same sample provided the 30 T cell receptor beta chains below, sequenced in a study of T cells in Graves' hyperthyroidism and ophthalmopathy. The source material, RNA transcripts, was used to amplify TCR beta CDR3 regions. HTBI primers drove first-round RT-PCR of the TCR CDR3. Using its own MiXCR run on the multiplex PCR reads, TCRdb lists one record per CDR3 protein. The table records about 720,000 distinct CDR3 sequences, roughly 20% of them present only once. What was sequenced was blood. All receptors derive from a woman aged 50 to 65 with Graves' hyperthyroidism that later progressed to Graves' ophthalmopathy.

The CDR3 DNA sequence: TGCAGTGCTTGCCAGGGAGATACGCAGTATTTT. Protein: CSACQGDTQYF. The chain combines TRBV20-1 with TRBJ2-3; D may be TRBD1 (5 bases). This CDR3 comprises 11 residues. Germline loops: CDR1 DFQATT, CDR2 SNEGSKA (reference sequence). V lost 5 bases to trimming and J lost 5 bases, with 8 bases between them.

This clonotype was seen more than once but under ten times. The V and J genes are TRBV5-5 and TRBJ2-2, with D possibly TRBD2 on 6 matching bases. Per the germline V gene, CDR1 is SGHKS and CDR2 is YYEKEE (reference sequence). Trimming cost V 1 base and J 2 bases, with 12 bases left between them. This CDR3 comprises 16 residues. The CDR3 DNA sequence: TGTGCCAGCAGCTTGTTTGGGGGGACCAACACCGGGGAGCTGTTTTTT. Translation gives CASSLFGGTNTGELFF.

This clonotype was seen at least ten times. The rearrangement links TRBV6-1 to TRBJ2-3; 16 positions match TRBD2. The CDR3 has 19 amino acids. V dropped 7 bases and J dropped 0; count of bases not matched to a gene: 10. Germline loops: CDR1 MNHNS, CDR2 SASEGT. For the CDR3, the DNA is TGTGCCAGCACCCCGGGACTAGCGGGGGGGCCTGCTAGCACAGATACGCAGTATTTT. Amino acids: CASTPGLAGGPASTDTQYF.

This clonotype has at least ten counts. The V call is TRBV5-1, the J call TRBJ2-3, with 12 bases that match TRBD2. The CDR3 has 16 amino acids. Germline V gives CDR1 SGHRS, CDR2 YFSETQ. The junction had 6 bases not matched to a gene; V was cut back by 4 bases and J by 3 bases. The CDR3 DNA reads TGCGCCAGCAGCCTTTGGACTAGCGGGGAGACAGATACGCAGTATTTT. Translated: CASSLWTSGETDTQYF.

This clonotype was recorded at least ten times. V gene TRBV5-1 combines with J gene TRBJ2-3, with a weak D call TRBD1 (6 bases). The germline V gene has CDR1 SGHRS and CDR2 YFSETQ. The V end lost 3 bases, the J end lost 3 bases, and 11 bases lay between the germline ends. The length of the CDR3 is 14 residues. CDR3 amino acids: CASSSGQKTDTQYF. As DNA, the CDR3 is TGCGCCAGCAGCTCCGGACAGAAGACAGATACGCAGTATTTT. The variable domain in full, with the rest retrieved from reference TRBV5-1 and TRBJ2-3, is KAGVTQTPRYLIKTRGQQVTLSCSPISGHRSVSWYQQTPGQGLQFLFEYFSETQRNKGNFPGRFSGRQFSNSRSEMNVSTLELGDSALYLCASSSGQKTDTQYFGPGTRLTVL.

The rearrangement uses TRBV30 and TRBJ2-3; TRBD1 agrees at 9 bases. This CDR3 has 15 amino acids. Germline V gives CDR1 GTSNPN, CDR2 SVGIG (reference sequence). V shed 3 bases and J 4 bases; nucleotides not matched to a gene: 8. CDR3 bases: TGTGCCTGGAGCCTCGACAGGGGGATATCAGATACGCAGTATTTT. Amino acid sequence: CAWSLDRGISDTQYF.

This clonotype has more than one count but fewer than ten. The chain links TRBV27 to TRBJ1-6; no definite D call. Germline values: CDR1 MNHEY, CDR2 SMNVEV (reference sequence). Trimming took off 4 bases at V and 4 bases at J, with 5 bases between the two ends. The length of the CDR3 is 13 residues. This CDR3 reads CASSWQYNSPLHF. CDR3 coding DNA: TGTGCCAGCAGTTGGCAATATAATTCACCCCTCCACTTT.

This clonotype was recorded many times. The chain has TRBV3-1 and TRBJ1-5; 8 bases match TRBD1. With V trimmed by 1 base and J by 6 bases, 2 bases remained unmatched. This CDR3 spans 14 amino acids. Germline loops: CDR1 LGHDT, CDR2 YNNKEL (reference sequence). The DNA of the CDR3 is TGTGCCAGCAGCCAAGGGACAGGGTTTCAGCCCCAGCATTTT. Amino acid sequence: CASSQGTGFQPQHF.

This clonotype has at least ten counts. This sequence joins TRBV11-2 and TRBJ1-1; D may be TRBD1 (5 bases). Trimming cost V 0 bases and J 4 bases, with 9 bases left between them. This CDR3 has 14 amino acids. Germline CDR1 is SGHAT and CDR2 is FQNNGV. Here the CDR3 DNA reads TGTGCCAGCAGCTTAGAGGCAGGGAGCACTGAAGCTTTCTTT. Its translation: CASSLEAGSTEAFF.

At least ten counts were recorded for this clonotype. This sequence joins TRBV5-1 and TRBJ1-5; D gene uncertain. Germline values: CDR1 SGHRS, CDR2 YFSETQ. Trimming cost V 0 bases and J 0 bases, with 10 bases left between them. The CDR3 runs 16 residues. As DNA, the CDR3 is TGCGCCAGCAGCTTGGACGGGTCCACTAGCAATCAGCCCCAGCATTTT. Its protein is CASSLDGSTSNQPQHF.

As to this clonotype: An end of the junction differs from the germline gene, which may be a read error. The gene calls are TRBV27 and TRBJ2-1; possible D gene TRBD1, 5 bases. This CDR3 is 15 amino acids long. Germline V gene sequence: CDR1 MNHEY, CDR2 SMNVEV (reference sequence). CDR3 sequence reads: CARSLWGSSYNEQFF. CDR3 coding DNA: TGTGCCCGCAGTTTGTGGGGCTCCTCCTACAATGAGCAGTTCTTC.

This clonotype was observed at least ten times. The chain combines TRBV18 with TRBJ1-1; 12 bases agree with TRBD1. The CDR3 is 16 residues long. With 3 bases clipped from V and 2 bases from J, the junction kept 4 bases outside the gene matches. The V gene's germline CDR1 is KGHSH and CDR2 LQKENI. CDR3 amino acids: CASSPGTGGLNTEAFF. CDR3 bases: TGTGCCAGCTCACCCGGGACAGGGGGCCTTAACACTGAAGCTTTCTTT.

This clonotype showed up just a few times. The rearrangement uses TRBV6-1 and TRBJ2-1; possible D gene TRBD2, 6 bases. The V gene lost 8 bases and the J gene lost 5 bases, with 13 bases spanning the gap. The CDR3 contains 13 residues. Germline assignment: CDR1 MNHNS and CDR2 SASEGT. The CDR3, as DNA: TGTGCCAGCGGGACTTCTTCGAACAATGAGCAGTTCTTC. Translated: CASGTSSNNEQFF.

This rearrangement joins TRBV11-2 to TRBJ2-5, with D possibly TRBD2 on 5 matching bases. V was pared by 6 bases and J by 5 bases, with 19 bases between. CDR3 size: 15 residues. Germline assignment: CDR1 SGHAT and CDR2 FQNNGV. Here the CDR3 reads CASSYSRLARETQYF. CDR3 nucleotides: TGTGCCAGCAGTTACTCGAGGCTAGCCCGGGAGACCCAGTACTTC.

The chain carries TRBV5-5 and TRBJ1-3; the D is unclear. Trimming stripped 0 bases from V and 0 bases from J, with 7 bases between. CDR1 is SGHKS, CDR2 YYEKEE, per germline (reference sequence). The CDR3 sequence is 15 residues long. DNA of the CDR3: TGTGCCAGCAGCTTGGTGTGGAACTCTGGAAACACCATATATTTT. This gives the protein CASSLVWNSGNTIYF.

This clonotype came up a few times. This sequence joins TRBV9 and TRBJ2-5, with D uncertain. The CDR3 loop spans 16 amino acids. V shed 0 bases and J shed 5 bases, with 17 bases lying between them. Germline-derived CDR1 and CDR2 are SGDLS and YYNGEE. In DNA form, the CDR3 reads TGTGCCAGCAGCGTAGAGTCAACACCCTCCGAGGAGACCCAGTACTTC. Translating gives CASSVESTPSEETQYF.

This clonotype was detected many times. The chain combines TRBV10-3 with TRBJ2-5; 15 nucleotides match TRBD2. V shed 6 bases, J shed 2 bases, and the junction held 7 bases outside the gene matches. The CDR3 sequence is 17 residues long. CDR1 is ENHRY and CDR2 is SYGVKD in the germline V gene. The CDR3 nucleotides are TGTGCCATCAGCGGTGGGACTAGCGGGGGGAAACAAGAGACCCAGTACTTC. Translated: CAISGGTSGGKQETQYF.

This clonotype has at least ten counts. The V and J genes are TRBV20-1 and TRBJ2-7; 9 positions agree with TRBD1. Germline lookup yields CDR1 DFQATT and CDR2 SNEGSKA (reference sequence). With V trimmed by 1 base and J by 3 bases, 7 bases remained unmatched. The CDR3 covers 15 residues. CDR3 in amino acids: CSARARDRADYEQYF. CDR3 sequence (DNA): TGCAGTGCTAGAGCTAGGGACAGGGCAGACTACGAGCAGTACTTC.

The rearrangement links TRBV5-1 to TRBJ1-1, with 7 positions matching TRBD1. The CDR3 consists of 15 residues. The V gene end was trimmed by 4 bases and the J gene end by 3 bases; junction bases not matched to a gene: 9. Germline CDR1 is SGHRS and CDR2 is YFSETQ. The CDR3 DNA is TGCGCCAGCAGCCCCCACAGGGGACTGGACACTGAAGCTTTCTTT. This gives the protein CASSPHRGLDTEAFF.

J is TRBJ1-2 and V is TRBV15; D is unresolved. Germline V gene data show CDR1 as LNHNV and CDR2 as YYDKDF (reference sequence). CDR3 size: 13 residues. Trimming left V 5 bases short and J 4 bases short, with 11 bases between. The CDR3 sequence: CATSSSAGYGYTF. CDR3 sequence (DNA): TGTGCCACCAGCTCTTCGGCCGGCTATGGCTACACCTTC.

The table lists this clonotype with a few counts. This rearrangement joins TRBV20-1 to TRBJ2-3, with D hard to call. Between the trimmed V and J ends, which lost 1 base and 3 bases, there was a span of 5 bases. The CDR3 length is 12 residues. Germline assignment: CDR1 DFQATT and CDR2 SNEGSKA (reference sequence). The CDR3 here is CSARVQTDTQYF. CDR3 DNA: TGCAGTGCTAGAGTACAAACAGATACGCAGTATTTT.

The J gene is TRBJ1-4, the V gene TRBV6-1, with D possibly matching TRBD1 (5 bases). V was cut by 6 bases and J by 3 bases, with 11 bases left in between. The CDR3 extends over 14 amino acids. The germline CDR1 and CDR2 sequences are MNHNS and SASEGT. CDR3: CASSDQGPNEKLFF. In DNA, the CDR3 is TGTGCCAGCAGCGATCAGGGACCTAATGAAAAACTGTTTTTT.

This clonotype was seen a handful of times. The chain joins TRBV7-2 to TRBJ1-2; D is uncertain. The germline V and J ends were trimmed by 5 bases and 7 bases, with 17 bases remaining between them. The CDR3 runs 14 residues. CDR1 SGHTA and CDR2 FQGNSA come from the germline V gene. CDR3 sequence reads: CASSPQGPRGGYTF. DNA for the CDR3: TGTGCCAGCAGCCCTCAAGGTCCGCGAGGTGGCTACACCTTC.

There are a few counts of this clonotype. The rearrangement links TRBV2 to TRBJ2-7; tentatively, D is TRBD1 (5 bases). Between the trimmed V and J ends, which lost 6 bases and 0 bases, there was a span of 9 bases. Germline CDR1 and CDR2: SNHLY and FYNNEI. The CDR3 totals 13 residues. CDR3 protein: CASRQGSSYEQYF. The CDR3 nucleotides read TGTGCCAGCAGGCAGGGTAGCTCCTACGAGCAGTACTTC.

Details on this clonotype: Compared with germline, one end of the junction differs, possibly owing to a read error. The CDR3 DNA sequence: TGCACCAGCAGCCCCAGGGACGGGGGAAATTCACCCCTCCACTTT. Translation: CTSSPRDGGNSPLHF. The chain carries TRBV5-1 and TRBJ1-6, with a tentative D call TRBD1 (5 bases). Germline CDR1 reads SGHRS; CDR2 reads YFSETQ. The CDR3 is 15 amino acids.

This clonotype was seen at least ten times. CDR3 DNA sequence: TGTGCCAGCAGCCAGGGTCAGGGATTTTCCTACAATGAGCAGTTCTTC. Protein sequence: CASSQGQGFSYNEQFF. The chain recombines TRBV3-1 with TRBJ2-1; maybe TRBD1 (5 bases). The CDR3 totals 16 residues. Trimming removed 3 bases at V and 1 base at J, with 13 bases between. Germline CDR1 and CDR2: LGHDT and YNNKEL (reference sequence).

This clonotype has a handful of counts. This rearrangement joins TRBV19 to TRBJ2-1; a weak D match, TRBD1 (5 bases). V gave up 8 bases and J gave up 7 bases, with 15 bases separating them. Germline CDR1 is LNHDA and CDR2 is SQIVND (reference sequence). There are 13 residues in the CDR3. DNA of the CDR3: TGTGCCAGTGAACTCTCAGGGTCGAATGAGCAGTTCTTC. Residues: CASELSGSNEQFF.

V gene TRBV6-5 combines with J gene TRBJ2-1, with no clear D. Trimming took off 0 bases at V and 12 bases at J, with 12 bases between the two ends. This CDR3 comprises 13 residues. In germline, CDR1 is MNHEY, CDR2 SVGAGI. The DNA of the CDR3 is TGTGCCAGCAGTTACTCATCCCGGGTTGGGCAGTTCTTC. It yields the protein CASSYSSRVGQFF.

This clonotype was recorded a few times. The chain has TRBV11-2 and TRBJ2-2; perhaps D is TRBD1 or TRBD2 (6 bases each). CDR1 is SGHAT and CDR2 is FQNNGV in the germline V gene. This CDR3 has 14 residues. The V and J ends lost 5 bases and 6 bases respectively, with 13 bases between them. CDR3 region: CASSPRGVAGELFF. The CDR3 DNA sequence: TGTGCCAGCAGCCCTAGGGGGGTGGCCGGGGAGCTGTTTTTT.

This clonotype was counted ten times or more. One end of the junction is discordant with germline, which a read error may explain. The J gene is TRBJ2-1, the V gene TRBV3-1; unclear D gene. CDR3 length: 15 amino acids. Germline loops: CDR1 LGHDT, CDR2 YNNKEL (reference sequence). This chain's CDR3 is CASSQDTVSYNKQFF. Here the CDR3 DNA reads TGTGCCAGCAGCCAAGATACAGTTTCTTACAATAAGCAGTTCTTC.